This T cell receptor beta chain was documented in a study of CXCR3-negative and CXCR3-positive naive CD8 T cells. Naive CD8+ T cells showed a CD45RO-CCR7+CD27+CD95- phenotype. Study findings and constraints: Naive subsets did not differ in surface CD5, and TRB CDR3 properties served to infer TCR strength. In naive cells, CXCR3-negative and CXCR3-positive subsets had similar TRBV-TRBJ usage; memory cells differed.

The libraries of TRB cDNA were prepared using 5' RACE with UMI labels. TCRdb re-called the 5' RACE reads, yielding one record per CDR3 amino acid sequence without DNA. The sample features 100,000 to 150,000 distinct CDR3 sequences, with approximately 0.29% in its top ten. Remarks on this clonotype: Its antigen remains unidentified.

Input material: naive CXCR3- CD8+ T cells from blood. Subset described: CD45RO-CCR7+CD27+CD95- naive CD8+ T cells lacking CXCR3 (TNR3-). The source of this sequence is a human donor in good health. Some clones in this sample may be carry-over from other donors' samples.

The CDR3 region is CSVIGGDTQYF. V is TRBV29-1 and J is TRBJ2-3; TCRdb indicates TRBD1, and absent DNA this call remains unverified. The germline V gene encodes CDR1 SQVTM and CDR2 ANQGSEA. The CDR3 is 11 amino acids.